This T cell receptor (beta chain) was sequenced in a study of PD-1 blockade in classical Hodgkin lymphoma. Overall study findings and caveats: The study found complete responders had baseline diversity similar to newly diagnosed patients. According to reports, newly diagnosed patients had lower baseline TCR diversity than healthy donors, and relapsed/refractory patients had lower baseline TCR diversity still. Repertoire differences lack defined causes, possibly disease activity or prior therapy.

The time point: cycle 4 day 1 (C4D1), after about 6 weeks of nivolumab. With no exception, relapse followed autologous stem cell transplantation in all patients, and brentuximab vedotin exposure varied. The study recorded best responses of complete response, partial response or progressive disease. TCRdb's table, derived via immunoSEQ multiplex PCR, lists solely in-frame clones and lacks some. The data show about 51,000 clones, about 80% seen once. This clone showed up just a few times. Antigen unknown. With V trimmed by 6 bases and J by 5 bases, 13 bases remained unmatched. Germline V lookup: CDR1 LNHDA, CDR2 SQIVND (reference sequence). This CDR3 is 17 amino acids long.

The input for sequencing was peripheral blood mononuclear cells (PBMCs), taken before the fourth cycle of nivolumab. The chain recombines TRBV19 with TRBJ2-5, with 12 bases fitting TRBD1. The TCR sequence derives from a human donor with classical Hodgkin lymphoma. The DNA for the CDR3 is TGTGCCAGTAGCCCGGGACAGGGGGCGACGGAATGGGAGACCCAGTACTTC. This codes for CASSPGQGATEWETQYF.